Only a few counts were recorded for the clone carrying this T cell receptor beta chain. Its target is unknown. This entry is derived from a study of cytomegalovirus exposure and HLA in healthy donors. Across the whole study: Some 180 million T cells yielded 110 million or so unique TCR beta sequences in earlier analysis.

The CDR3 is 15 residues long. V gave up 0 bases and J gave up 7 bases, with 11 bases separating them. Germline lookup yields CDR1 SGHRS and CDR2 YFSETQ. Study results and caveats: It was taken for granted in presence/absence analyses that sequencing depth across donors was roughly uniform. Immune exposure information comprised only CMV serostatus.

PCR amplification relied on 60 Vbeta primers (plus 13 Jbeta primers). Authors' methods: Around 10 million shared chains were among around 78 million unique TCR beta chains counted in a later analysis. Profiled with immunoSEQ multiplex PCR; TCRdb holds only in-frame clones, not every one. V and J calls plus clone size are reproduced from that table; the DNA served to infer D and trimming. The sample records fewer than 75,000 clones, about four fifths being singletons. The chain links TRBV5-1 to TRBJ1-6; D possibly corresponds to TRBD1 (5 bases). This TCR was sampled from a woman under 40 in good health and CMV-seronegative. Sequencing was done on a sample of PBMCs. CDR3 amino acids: CASSLGGTENSPLHF. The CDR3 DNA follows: TGCGCCAGCAGCTTGGGTGGGACTGAGAATTCACCCCTCCACTTT.